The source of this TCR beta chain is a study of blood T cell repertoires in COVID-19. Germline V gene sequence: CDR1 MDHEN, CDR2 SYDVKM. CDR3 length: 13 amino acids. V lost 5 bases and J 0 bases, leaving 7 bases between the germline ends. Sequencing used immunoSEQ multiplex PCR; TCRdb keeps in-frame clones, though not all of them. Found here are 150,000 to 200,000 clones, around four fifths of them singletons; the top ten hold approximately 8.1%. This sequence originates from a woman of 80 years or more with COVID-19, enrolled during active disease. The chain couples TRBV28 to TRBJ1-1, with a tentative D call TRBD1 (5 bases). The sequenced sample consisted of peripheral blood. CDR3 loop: CASSAGLNTEAFF. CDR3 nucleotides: TGTGCCAGCAGTGCAGGGTTGAACACTGAAGCTTTCTTT.